The TCR beta chain under discussion was sequenced for a study of blood T cell repertoires in COVID-19. For the study at large: The samples span acute and convalescent COVID-19 from the United States, Italy and Spain. In each case, the material was cDNA or gDNA derived from T cells, B-cell-depleted T cells, or PBMCs.

In the authors' workflow: Reference gene primers were amplified, and this amplification served to estimate nucleated cell counts. Here immunoSEQ multiplex PCR was the method, and the copy in TCRdb shows in-frame clones only, minus some. D and trimming come from the DNA, and the V and J calls and clone size come from that table. Among 90,000 to 100,000 clones listed, roughly 84% were seen once. The CDR3 is made up of 15 amino acids. CDR1 is KGHSH, CDR2 LQKENI, per germline. V was trimmed by 3 bases and J by 0 bases, leaving 6 bases between them. The chain is built from TRBV18 and TRBJ1-6; TRBD1 might be the D (5 bases). Sequenced sample: peripheral blood. The TCR originated in a human donor in a cohort sampled during active COVID-19. CDR3 amino acids: CASSPGGSYNSPLHF. The CDR3 DNA reads TGTGCCAGCTCACCGGGGGGCTCCTATAATTCACCCCTCCACTTT.